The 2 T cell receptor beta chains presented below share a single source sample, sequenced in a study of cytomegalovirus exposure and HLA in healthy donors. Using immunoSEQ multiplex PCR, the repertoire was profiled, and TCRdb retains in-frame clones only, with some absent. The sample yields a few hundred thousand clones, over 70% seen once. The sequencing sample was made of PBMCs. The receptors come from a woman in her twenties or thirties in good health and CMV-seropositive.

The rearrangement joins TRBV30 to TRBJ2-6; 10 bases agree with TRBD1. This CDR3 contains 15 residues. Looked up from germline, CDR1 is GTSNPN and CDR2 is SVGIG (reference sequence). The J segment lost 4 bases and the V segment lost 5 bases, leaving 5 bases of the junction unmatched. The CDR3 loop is CAWWDRGSGANVLTF. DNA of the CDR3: TGTGCCTGGTGGGACAGGGGATCCGGGGCCAACGTCCTGACTTTC. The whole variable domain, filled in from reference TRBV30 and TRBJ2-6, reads SQTIHQWPATLVQPVGSPLSLECTVEGTSNPNLYWYRQAAGRGLQLLFYSVGIGQISSEVPQNLSASRPQDRQFILSSKKLLLSDSGFYLCAWWDRGSGANVLTFGAGSRLTVL.

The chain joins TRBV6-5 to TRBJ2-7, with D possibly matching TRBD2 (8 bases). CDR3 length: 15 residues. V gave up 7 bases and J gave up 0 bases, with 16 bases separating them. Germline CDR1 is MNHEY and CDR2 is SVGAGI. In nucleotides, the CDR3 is TGTGCCAGCAACAAAGCGGGGGACAGCTCCTACGAGCAGTACTTC. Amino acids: CASNKAGDSSYEQYF.